This T cell receptor beta chain was sequenced in a study of post-analysis software for immune sequencing data. Study-wide results and limits: Compared with controls, patients had more of 4 or 5 TRBV segments, including TRBV5-6, TRBV5-1 and TRBV20-1.

Trimming cost V 3 bases and J 4 bases; bases outside gene matches: 8. Germline loops: CDR1 LNHDA, CDR2 SQIVND (reference sequence). The CDR3 is made up of 15 amino acids. Presence of unique molecular identifiers characterized the TCR beta cDNA libraries. Each CDR3 protein is one row after TCRdb ran MiXCR on the PCR reads. The repertoire holds over 300,000 distinct CDR3 sequences, with approximately 33% as singletons. About this clonotype itself: Its antigen is undetermined.

The chain has TRBV19 and TRBJ1-1; TRBD1 matches 7 bases. The TCR originated in a girl between 10 and 17 years old with multiple sclerosis. The specimen sequenced was blood. The CDR3 loop reads CASSIGGYRGTEAFF. The DNA of the CDR3 is TGTGCCAGTAGTATCGGCGGTTACAGGGGCACTGAAGCTTTCTTT.